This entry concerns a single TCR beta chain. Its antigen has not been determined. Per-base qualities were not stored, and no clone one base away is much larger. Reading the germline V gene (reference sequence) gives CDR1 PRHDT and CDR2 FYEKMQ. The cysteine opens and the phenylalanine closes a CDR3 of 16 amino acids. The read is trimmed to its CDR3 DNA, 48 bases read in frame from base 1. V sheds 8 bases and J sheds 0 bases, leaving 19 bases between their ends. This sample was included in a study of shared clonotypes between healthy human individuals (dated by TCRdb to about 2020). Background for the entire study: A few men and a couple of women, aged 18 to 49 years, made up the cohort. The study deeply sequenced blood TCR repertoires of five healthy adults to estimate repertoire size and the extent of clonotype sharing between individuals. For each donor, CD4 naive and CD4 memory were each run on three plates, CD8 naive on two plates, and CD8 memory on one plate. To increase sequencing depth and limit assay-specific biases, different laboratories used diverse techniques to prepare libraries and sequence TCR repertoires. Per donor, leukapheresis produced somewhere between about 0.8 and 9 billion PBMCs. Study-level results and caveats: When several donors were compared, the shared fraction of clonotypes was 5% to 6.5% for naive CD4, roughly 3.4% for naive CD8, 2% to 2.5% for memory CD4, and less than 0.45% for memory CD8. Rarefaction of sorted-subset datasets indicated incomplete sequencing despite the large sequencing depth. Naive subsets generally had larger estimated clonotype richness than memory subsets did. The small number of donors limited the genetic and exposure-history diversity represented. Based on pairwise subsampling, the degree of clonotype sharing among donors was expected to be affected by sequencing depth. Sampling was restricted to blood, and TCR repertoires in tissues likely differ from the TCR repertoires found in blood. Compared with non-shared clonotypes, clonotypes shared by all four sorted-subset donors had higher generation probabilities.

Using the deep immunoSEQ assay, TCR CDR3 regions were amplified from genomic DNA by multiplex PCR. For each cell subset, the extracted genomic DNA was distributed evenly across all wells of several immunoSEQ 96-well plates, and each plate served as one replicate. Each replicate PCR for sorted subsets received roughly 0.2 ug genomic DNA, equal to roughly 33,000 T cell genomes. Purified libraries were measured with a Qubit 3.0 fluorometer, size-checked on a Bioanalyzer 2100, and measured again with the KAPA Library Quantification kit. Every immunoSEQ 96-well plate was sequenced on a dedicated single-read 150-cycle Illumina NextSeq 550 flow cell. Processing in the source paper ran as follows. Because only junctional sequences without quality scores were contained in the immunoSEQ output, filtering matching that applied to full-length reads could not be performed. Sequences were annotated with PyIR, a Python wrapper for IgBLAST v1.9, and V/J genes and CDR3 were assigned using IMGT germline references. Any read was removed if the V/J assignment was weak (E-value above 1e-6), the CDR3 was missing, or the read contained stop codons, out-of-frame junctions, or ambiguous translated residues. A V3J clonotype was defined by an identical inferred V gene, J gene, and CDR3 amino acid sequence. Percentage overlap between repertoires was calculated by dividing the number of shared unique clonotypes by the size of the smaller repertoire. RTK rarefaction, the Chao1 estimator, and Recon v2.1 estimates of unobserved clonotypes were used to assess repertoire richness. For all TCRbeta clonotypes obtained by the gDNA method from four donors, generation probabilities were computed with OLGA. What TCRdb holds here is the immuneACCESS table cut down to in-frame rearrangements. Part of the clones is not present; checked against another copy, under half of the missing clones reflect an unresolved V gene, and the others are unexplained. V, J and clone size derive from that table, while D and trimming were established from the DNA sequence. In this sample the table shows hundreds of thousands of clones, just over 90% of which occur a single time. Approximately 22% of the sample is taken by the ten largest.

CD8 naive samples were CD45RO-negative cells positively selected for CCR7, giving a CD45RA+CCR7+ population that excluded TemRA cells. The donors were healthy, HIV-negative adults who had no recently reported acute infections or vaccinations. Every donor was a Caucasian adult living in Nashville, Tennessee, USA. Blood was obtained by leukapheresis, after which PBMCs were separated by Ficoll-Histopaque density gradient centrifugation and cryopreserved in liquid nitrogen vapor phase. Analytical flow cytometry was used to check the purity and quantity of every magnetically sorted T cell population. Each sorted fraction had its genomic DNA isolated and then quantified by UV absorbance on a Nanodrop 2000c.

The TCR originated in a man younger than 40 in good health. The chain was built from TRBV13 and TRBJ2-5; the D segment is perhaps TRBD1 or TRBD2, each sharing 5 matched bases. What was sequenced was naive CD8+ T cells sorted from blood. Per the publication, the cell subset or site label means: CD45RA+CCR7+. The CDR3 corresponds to CASSSRGEGYQETQYF. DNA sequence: TGTGCCAGCTCCTCCCGGGGAGAGGGGTACCAAGAGACCCAGTACTTC.